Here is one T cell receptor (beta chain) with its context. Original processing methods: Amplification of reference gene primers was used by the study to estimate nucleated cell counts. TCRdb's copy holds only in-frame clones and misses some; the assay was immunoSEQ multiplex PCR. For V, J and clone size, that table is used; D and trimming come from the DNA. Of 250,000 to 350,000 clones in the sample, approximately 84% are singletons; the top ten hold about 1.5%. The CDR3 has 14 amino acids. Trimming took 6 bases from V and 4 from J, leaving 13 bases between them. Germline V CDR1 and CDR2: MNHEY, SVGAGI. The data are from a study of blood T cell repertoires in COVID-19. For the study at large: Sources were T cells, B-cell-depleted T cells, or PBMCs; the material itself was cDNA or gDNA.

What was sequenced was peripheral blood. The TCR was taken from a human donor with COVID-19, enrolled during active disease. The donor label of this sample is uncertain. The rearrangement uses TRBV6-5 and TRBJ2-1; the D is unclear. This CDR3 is CASRENTHYNEQFF. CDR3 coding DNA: TGTGCCAGCAGGGAGAACACACATTACAATGAGCAGTTCTTC.